The clone carrying this T cell receptor beta chain was seen a few times. What it binds is unknown. The source of the sample is a study of response to subunit inactivated influenza vaccine. A single record per CDR3 protein comes from TCRdb applying MiXCR to the RT-PCR reads. The data hold 600,000 to 850,000 distinct CDR3 sequences, with around 13% observed a single time. Trimming took 6 bases from V and 2 from J; bases not matched to a gene: 11. The CDR3 consists of 18 residues. The germline gives CDR1 MNHNS, CDR2 SASEGT. Study-wide findings and caveats: The authors suggested that every seasonal influenza vaccination recruits few new T cells.

This receptor was obtained from a man aged 50 or older who received an inactivated influenza vaccine. The source was PBMCs from blood, collected roughly 15 days before vaccination. V is TRBV6-1 and J is TRBJ2-3; TRBD2 aligns across 13 bases. CDR3 amino acids: CASRGGTSGDKATDTQYF. DNA of the CDR3: TGTGCCAGCAGGGGGGGGACTAGCGGGGATAAAGCCACAGATACGCAGTATTTT.